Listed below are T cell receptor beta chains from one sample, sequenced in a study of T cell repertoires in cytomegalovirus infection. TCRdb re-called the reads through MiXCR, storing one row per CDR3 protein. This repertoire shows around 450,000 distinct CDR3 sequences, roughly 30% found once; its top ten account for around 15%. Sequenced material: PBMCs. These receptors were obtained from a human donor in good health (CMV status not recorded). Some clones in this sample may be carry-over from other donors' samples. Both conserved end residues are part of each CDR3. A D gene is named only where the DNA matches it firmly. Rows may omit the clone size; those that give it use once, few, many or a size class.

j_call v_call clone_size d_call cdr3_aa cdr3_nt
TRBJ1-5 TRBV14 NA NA CASSQGGKGNQPQHF TGTGCCAGCAGCCAAGGAGGGAAAGGCAATCAGCCCCAGCATTTT
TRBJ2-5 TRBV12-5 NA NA CASGYGDGETQYF TGTGCTAGTGGTTACGGGGATGGCGAGACCCAGTACTTC
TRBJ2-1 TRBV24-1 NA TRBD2 CATSSSGGAREQFF TGTGCCACCAGTTCTAGCGGGGGGGCCCGGGAGCAGTTCTTC
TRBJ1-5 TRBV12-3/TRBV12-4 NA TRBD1 CASSLGGQASHPQHF TGTGCCAGCAGTTTAGGGGGACAGGCAAGTCATCCCCAGCATTTT
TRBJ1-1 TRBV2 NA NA CASSVDGQEAFF TGTGCCAGCAGTGTCGATGGGCAGGAAGCTTTCTTT
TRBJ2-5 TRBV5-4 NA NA CASSRNSGDEETQYF TGTGCCAGCAGCCGAAACTCGGGGGATGAAGAGACCCAGTACTTC
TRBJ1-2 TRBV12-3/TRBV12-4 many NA CASSSGYYGYTF TGTGCCAGCAGTTCAGGGTACTATGGCTACACCTTC
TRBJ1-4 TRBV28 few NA CASSWAGGKNEKLFF TGTGCCAGCAGTTGGGCGGGGGGGAAGAATGAAAAACTGTTTTTT
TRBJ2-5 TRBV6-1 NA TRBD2 CASSEEVAGVQETQYF TGTGCCAGCAGTGAAGAGGTAGCGGGGGTACAAGAGACCCAGTACTTC
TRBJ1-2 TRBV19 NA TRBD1 CASGTGANYYGYTF TGTGCCAGCGGGACAGGGGCGAACTACTATGGCTACACCTTC
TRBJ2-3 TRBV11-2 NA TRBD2 CASSLGAGGPTSTDTQYF TGTGCCAGCAGCTTAGGAGCGGGGGGCCCCACGAGCACAGATACGCAGTATTTT
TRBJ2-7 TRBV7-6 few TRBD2 CASSLRAGGGQHYEQYF TGTGCCAGCAGCTTACGAGCGGGGGGGGGACAGCACTACGAGCAGTACTTC
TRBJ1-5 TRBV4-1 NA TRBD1 CASSQVPGQAGQPQHF TGCGCCAGCAGCCAAGTCCCGGGACAGGCCGGCCAGCCCCAGCATTTT
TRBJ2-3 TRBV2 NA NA CATRYPPDTQYF TGTGCCACCCGCTACCCCCCAGATACGCAGTATTTT
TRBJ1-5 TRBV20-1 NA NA CSAMGNSNQPQHF TGCAGTGCTATGGGAAATAGCAATCAGCCCCAGCATTTT
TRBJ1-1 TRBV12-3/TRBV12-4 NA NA CASILGGGNTEAFF TGTGCCAGCATCCTCGGGGGGGGAAACACTGAAGCTTTCTTT
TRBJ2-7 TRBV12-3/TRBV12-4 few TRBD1 CASSLGQGHEQYF TGTGCCAGCAGTCTCGGACAGGGCCACGAGCAGTACTTC
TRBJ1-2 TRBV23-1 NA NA CASSNTGTHARDYGYTF TGCGCCAGCAGTAACACCGGGACGCATGCCAGGGACTATGGCTACACCTTC
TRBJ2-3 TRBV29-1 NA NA CSVKQLYTDTQYF TGCAGCGTTAAGCAGCTTTACACAGATACGCAGTATTTT
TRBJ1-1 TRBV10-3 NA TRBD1 CAISYPDRVPEAFF TGTGCCATCAGTTACCCCGACAGGGTGCCCGAAGCTTTCTTT
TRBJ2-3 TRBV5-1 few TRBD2 CASSLGREEDTQYF TGCGCCAGCAGCTTGGGGCGGGAGGAAGATACGCAGTATTTT
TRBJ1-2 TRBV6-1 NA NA CASSEFLKSYGYTF TGTGCCAGCAGTGAATTCCTGAAAAGCTATGGCTACACCTTC
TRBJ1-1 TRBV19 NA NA CASIMTRAKNTEAFF TGTGCCAGTATTATGACCAGGGCCAAGAACACTGAAGCTTTCTTT
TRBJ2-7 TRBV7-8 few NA CASSLGADVPRVEQYF TGTGCCAGCAGCTTAGGGGCCGACGTCCCGCGTGTCGAGCAGTACTTC
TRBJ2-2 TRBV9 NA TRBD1 CASSPLTGKVTGELFF TGTGCCAGCAGCCCTTTGACAGGGAAGGTCACCGGGGAGCTGTTTTTT
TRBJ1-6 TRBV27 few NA CASSIRTVGNSPLHF TGTGCCAGCAGTATCCGGACAGTGGGGAATTCACCCCTCCACTTT
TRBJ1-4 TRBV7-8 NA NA CASSLLSGGTASRKLFF TGTGCCAGCAGCTTACTGAGTGGTGGGACGGCAAGCCGAAAACTGTTTTTT
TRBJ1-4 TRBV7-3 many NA CASSLSWACNEKLFF TGTGCCAGCAGCTTATCGTGGGCGTGTAATGAAAAACTGTTTTTT
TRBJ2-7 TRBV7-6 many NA CASSLAENYEQYF TGTGCCAGCAGCTTAGCCGAAAACTACGAGCAGTACTTC
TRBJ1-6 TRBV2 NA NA CASSPRRPIDYNSPLHF TGTGCCAGCAGTCCGAGACGCCCAATCGATTATAATTCACCCCTCCACTTT
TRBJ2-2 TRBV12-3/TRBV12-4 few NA CASSPQGAGELFF TGTGCCAGCAGTCCCCAGGGCGCCGGGGAGCTGTTTTTT
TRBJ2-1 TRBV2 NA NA CASSLRGINEQFF TGTGCCAGCAGTCTGAGGGGGATCAATGAGCAGTTCTTC
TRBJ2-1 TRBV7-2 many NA CASSLDSLRDEQFF TGTGCCAGCAGCTTAGATTCCCTGAGGGATGAGCAGTTCTTC
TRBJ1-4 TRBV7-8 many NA CASSPRSRGDEKLFF TGTGCCAGCAGCCCAAGGTCCAGGGGAGATGAAAAACTGTTTTTT
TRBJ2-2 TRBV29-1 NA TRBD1 CSAGTVLTGELFF TGCAGCGCCGGGACAGTGCTCACCGGGGAGCTGTTTTTT
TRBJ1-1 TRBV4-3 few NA CASSQADLNTEAFF TGCGCCAGCAGCCAAGCAGATCTGAACACTGAAGCTTTCTTT
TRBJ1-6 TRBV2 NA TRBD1 CASRPGQSMGSPLQF TGTGCCAGCAGACCGGGACAGTCGATGGGTTCACCCCTCCAATTT
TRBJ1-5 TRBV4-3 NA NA CASSQAMGGPQHF TGCGCCAGCAGCCAAGCTATGGGGGGGCCCCAGCATTTT
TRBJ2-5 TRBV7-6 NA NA CSSSASGETPYF TGTTCCAGCAGCGCCAGTGGGGAGACCCCGTACTTC
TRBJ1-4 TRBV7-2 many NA CASSLGGRIEKLFF TGTGCCAGCAGCTTAGGGGGGCGCATTGAAAAACTGTTTTTT
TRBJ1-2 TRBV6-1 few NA CASSQLVFVGQDYGYTF TGTGCCAGCAGTCAGCTGGTTTTCGTGGGGCAGGACTATGGCTACACCTTC
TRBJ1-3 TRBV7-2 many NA CASSPTGPGGGNTIYF TGTGCCAGCAGCCCCACCGGCCCGGGGGGGGGAAACACCATATATTTT
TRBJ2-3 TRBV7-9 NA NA CASSLLLGTLTDAQYF TGTGCCAGCAGCTTATTGCTGGGGACCCTCACAGATGCGCAGTATTTT
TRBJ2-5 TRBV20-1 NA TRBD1 CSARDVTTGEETQYF TGCAGTGCTAGAGATGTAACGACAGGGGAAGAGACCCAGTACTTC
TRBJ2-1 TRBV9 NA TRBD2 CASSVATDVSGGYNEQFF TGTGCCAGCAGCGTAGCTACCGATGTTAGCGGGGGGTACAATGAGCAGTTCTTC
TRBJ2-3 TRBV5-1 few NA CASSLAAARADTQYF TGCGCCAGCAGCTTGGCAGCCGCACGAGCAGATACGCAGTATTTT
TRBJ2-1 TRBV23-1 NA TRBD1 CASSPLWGQNNEQFF TGCGCCAGCAGTCCCCTTTGGGGACAGAACAATGAGCAGTTCTTC
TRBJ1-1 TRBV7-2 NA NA CASSVGRGNTESFF NA